This T cell receptor (beta chain) was observed in a study of regulatory T cells in long-lasting Graves disease. Time point defined: persistent/refractory GD, antithyroid drugs over 5 years with positive TRAb. Preparation of the TCR library used RNA extracted from PBMCs. Germline CDR1 is DFQATT and CDR2 is SNEGSKA (reference sequence). The CDR3 has 15 residues. With 5 bases clipped from V and 2 bases from J, the junction kept 11 bases outside the gene matches. Arm-PCR of CDR3 regions and iRepertoire HTBI primers were the basis on which TCR beta libraries were built. One entry per CDR3 protein, called by TCRdb with MiXCR from the multiplex PCR reads. The table shows a few hundred thousand distinct CDR3 sequences, with around 20% occurring only once.

This TCR came from a female donor with Graves disease. Sequenced material: peripheral blood mononuclear cells (PBMCs), taken when the disease was refractory, from a patient treated with antithyroid drugs. This chain joins TRBV20-1 and TRBJ2-7; 8 bases match TRBD2. CDR3 DNA: TGCAGTGCTCCCGGGGGGGCGGGTCGTACCTACGAGCAGTACTTC. Translation gives CSAPGGAGRTYEQYF.